This TCR beta chain is from a study of blood T cell repertoires in COVID-19. Study background: The cDNA or gDNA used as material had been derived from T cells, B-cell-depleted T cells, or PBMCs.

Under the authors' procedure: Reference gene primer amplification gave estimated nucleated cell counts. The assay was immunoSEQ multiplex PCR, and TCRdb's table has in-frame clones only and misses some. Clonal size and the V and J genes are those of that table, whereas D and trimming came from the DNA. This sample has about 220,000 clones, with about 85% found just once. Everyone who took part was 18 to 89 years old, and they came from 24 US areas. The clonotype was recovered from a woman between 25 and 40 years old who had recovered from COVID-19. The sample consisted of PBMCs or T cells enriched from blood (not recorded which).

As DNA, the CDR3 is TGTGCCAGCAGCCAAGGCAGGGGGCCGAACACCGGGGAGCTGTTTTTT. Residues: CASSQGRGPNTGELFF. The chain recombines TRBV3-1 (or the pseudogene TRBV3-2) with TRBJ2-2, with 8 nucleotides matching TRBD1. CDR3 length: 16 residues. Germline V gives CDR1 LGHDT, CDR2 YNNKEL (reference sequence). V lost 1 base and J lost 0; bases outside the gene matches: 1.